These T cell receptor beta chains were read from a single sample in a study of cytomegalovirus exposure and HLA in healthy donors. The table came from immunoSEQ multiplex PCR; TCRdb's copy has only in-frame clones and leaves some out. The table has roughly 170,000 clones, approximately 80% seen once. Sample: PBMCs. The source is a woman aged 25-40 years in good health and CMV-seronegative. CDR3s include the opening cysteine and the closing phenylalanine or tryptophan. D genes are given only for firm matches. The size entry is marked missing in some rows and otherwise reads once, few, many or a size class.

J gene | V gene | clone size | D gene | CDR3 DNA | CDR3 protein
TRBJ1-2 | TRBV29-1 | NA | NA | TGCAGCGTTGATTCGGGGAGTCCGGCTAACTATGGCTACACCTTC | CSVDSGSPANYGYTF
TRBJ2-2 | TRBV2 | NA | TRBD2 | TGTGCCAGCAGTACTAGCGGGATACCCACCGGGGAGCTGTTTTTT | CASSTSGIPTGELFF
TRBJ2-7 | TRBV4-3 | NA | TRBD2 | TGCGCCAGCAGCGCGGGGGGGTATCGGGAGCAGTACTTC | CASSAGGYREQYF
TRBJ1-1 | TRBV2 | NA | NA | TGTGCCAGAAATCTTTGGGACATGAACACTGAAGCTTTCTTT | CARNLWDMNTEAFF
TRBJ2-7 | TRBV4-2 | NA | TRBD2 | TGTGCCAGCAGCCATACGCGGGAGATGTACGAGCAGTACTTC | CASSHTREMYEQYF
TRBJ1-2 | TRBV12-5 | NA | NA | TGTGCTAGTGGTTTGATTGGGGGCGGAGGTGGCTACACCTTC | CASGLIGGGGGYTF
TRBJ1-2 | TRBV29-1 | few | NA | TGCAGCGTTGGAAGGGGGATGGCTCATGGCTACACCTTC | CSVGRGMAHGYTF
TRBJ1-2 | TRBV5-5 | few | NA | TGTGCCAGCAGCTTCCAGGGTTATGGCTACACCTTC | CASSFQGYGYTF
TRBJ1-6 | TRBV6-1 | NA | NA | TGTGCCAGCAGTGAGCAGGCCGATAATTCACCCCTCCACTTT | CASSEQADNSPLHF
TRBJ1-5 | TRBV7-9 | NA | NA | TGTGCCAGCAGCTTAGGAGGGGGACAGCCCCAGCATTTT | CASSLGGGQPQHF
TRBJ2-7 | TRBV7-9 | NA | NA | TGTGCCAGCAGCCTAAATAGCGGAGCTCGCTACGAGCAGTACTTC | CASSLNSGARYEQYF
TRBJ1-2 | TRBV6-1 | NA | NA | TGTGCCAGCAGTGAGGAGGGGGGGGCGACGGGCTACACCTTC | CASSEEGGATGYTF
TRBJ1-5 | TRBV28 | NA | NA | TGTGCCAGCAGGGAGAACCAGCCCCAGCATTTT | CASRENQPQHF
TRBJ1-1 | TRBV6-1 | few | NA | TGTGCCAGCAGCCCCCTGGAGGGTGTTGGGACTGAAGCTTTCTTT | CASSPLEGVGTEAFF
TRBJ1-5 | TRBV10-3 | few | TRBD1 | TGTGCCATCAGTGAGTCGGACAGGGGGCGCGTTCAGCCCCAGCATTTT | CAISESDRGRVQPQHF
TRBJ1-5 | TRBV5-6 | NA | NA | TGTGCCAGCAGCTTAAAGACAGGACCCCCCGATCAGCCCCAGCATTTT | CASSLKTGPPDQPQHF
TRBJ2-1 | TRBV5-1 | NA | NA | TGCGCCAGCGACGCGGGGTCTGCTACAACACAGTTCTTC | CASDAGSATTQFF
TRBJ1-4 | TRBV4-1 | NA | NA | TGCGCCAGCAGCCAAGATGAAGGGGATGGGGAAAAACTGTTTTTT | CASSQDEGDGEKLFF
TRBJ1-2 | TRBV5-1 | NA | TRBD1 | TGCGCCAGCAGCGTCCGGGACAGGGGTAATGGCTACACCTTC | CASSVRDRGNGYTF
TRBJ1-2 | TRBV27 | NA | NA | TGTGCCAGCACCCCCTCCGGGGGGGCGCGGGGCTACACCTTC | CASTPSGGARGYTF
TRBJ2-5 | TRBV7-8 | few | TRBD2 | TGTGCCAGCAGCTTATTCACTGTTGGGCGGGAGGTTAGGGAGACCCAGTACTTC | CASSLFTVGREVRETQYF
TRBJ1-1 | TRBV30 | NA | NA | TGTGCCTCGGACCGGGGTCCGACCGGAGCTTTCTTT | CASDRGPTGAFF
TRBJ2-1 | TRBV6-5 | once | TRBD2 | TGTGCCAGCAGTTACCTAGCGGAGGTGGCCTACAATGAGCAGTTCTTC | CASSYLAEVAYNEQFF
TRBJ1-1 | TRBV28 | NA | TRBD1 | TGTGCCAGCAGTTTACCCAGGGGGTGGACTGAAGCTTTCTTT | CASSLPRGWTEAFF
TRBJ2-7 | TRBV20-1 | NA | NA | TGCAGTGCTAAGAGGTGGGACGAGCAGTACTTC | CSAKRWDEQYF
TRBJ1-5 | TRBV7-9 | once | TRBD1 | TGTGCCAGCAGCCGAGGACAGGGGATGGTTTACCAGCCCCAGCATTTT | CASSRGQGMVYQPQHF
TRBJ1-5 | TRBV27 | NA | TRBD1 | TGTGCCAGCAGCCAGGGACAGGGGGCGAAACAGCCCCAGCATTTT | CASSQGQGAKQPQHF
TRBJ2-7 | TRBV19 | NA | TRBD1 | TGTGCCAGTAGCCCTAGACAGGGCGGAGCCTACGAGCAGTACTTC | CASSPRQGGAYEQYF
TRBJ1-3 | TRBV28 | NA | TRBD1 | TGTGCCAGCAGTTCGACAGGGGATGGAAACACCATATATTTT | CASSSTGDGNTIYF
TRBJ2-3 | TRBV19 | NA | TRBD1 | TGTGCCAGTAGCTTTCGGCAGGGGGCCGATACGCAGTATTTT | CASSFRQGADTQYF
TRBJ2-5 | TRBV5-8 | NA | TRBD2 | TGTGCCAGCAGCCCGACCGGACTAGAGGAGACCCAGTACTTC | CASSPTGLEETQYF
TRBJ1-5 | TRBV4-1 | NA | NA | TGCGCCAGCAGCATCAGGGCGCCAGGGGCGGATCAGCCCCAGCATTTT | CASSIRAPGADQPQHF
TRBJ1-2 | TRBV7-9 | NA | TRBD1 | TGTGCCAGCAGCTTAGGGATAGGGACAGCTGGCTACACCTTC | CASSLGIGTAGYTF
TRBJ1-2 | TRBV4-1 | NA | NA | TGCGCCAGCAGCCAAGTCGGGGGGGAATATGGCTACACCTTC | CASSQVGGEYGYTF
TRBJ1-3 | TRBV25-1 | NA | TRBD1 | TGTGCCAGCAGTGGGCGGCTCAGGGGGGATGGAAACACCATATATTTT | CASSGRLRGDGNTIYF
TRBJ1-5 | TRBV5-6 | many | NA | TGTGCCAGCAGCTTATCGGGTAGCAATCAGCCCCAGCATTTT | CASSLSGSNQPQHF
TRBJ2-1 | TRBV5-6 | NA | TRBD1 | TGTGCCAGCAGCTTAAACAGGGGTTGGGACAATGAGCAGTTCTTC | CASSLNRGWDNEQFF
TRBJ1-2 | TRBV5-1 | NA | NA | TGCGCCAGCAGCTTGACCAGGTACCACCGACAGGCGATCTATGGCTACACCTTC | CASSLTRYHRQAIYGYTF
TRBJ1-5 | TRBV4-2 | NA | NA | TGTGCCAGCAGCCAAAGGGCGGGTTATAGCAATCAGCCCCAGCATTTT | CASSQRAGYSNQPQHF
TRBJ2-7 | TRBV2 | NA | TRBD1 | TGTGCCAGCACCCGGGACAGGAGCTCCTACGAGCAGTACTTC | CASTRDRSSYEQYF